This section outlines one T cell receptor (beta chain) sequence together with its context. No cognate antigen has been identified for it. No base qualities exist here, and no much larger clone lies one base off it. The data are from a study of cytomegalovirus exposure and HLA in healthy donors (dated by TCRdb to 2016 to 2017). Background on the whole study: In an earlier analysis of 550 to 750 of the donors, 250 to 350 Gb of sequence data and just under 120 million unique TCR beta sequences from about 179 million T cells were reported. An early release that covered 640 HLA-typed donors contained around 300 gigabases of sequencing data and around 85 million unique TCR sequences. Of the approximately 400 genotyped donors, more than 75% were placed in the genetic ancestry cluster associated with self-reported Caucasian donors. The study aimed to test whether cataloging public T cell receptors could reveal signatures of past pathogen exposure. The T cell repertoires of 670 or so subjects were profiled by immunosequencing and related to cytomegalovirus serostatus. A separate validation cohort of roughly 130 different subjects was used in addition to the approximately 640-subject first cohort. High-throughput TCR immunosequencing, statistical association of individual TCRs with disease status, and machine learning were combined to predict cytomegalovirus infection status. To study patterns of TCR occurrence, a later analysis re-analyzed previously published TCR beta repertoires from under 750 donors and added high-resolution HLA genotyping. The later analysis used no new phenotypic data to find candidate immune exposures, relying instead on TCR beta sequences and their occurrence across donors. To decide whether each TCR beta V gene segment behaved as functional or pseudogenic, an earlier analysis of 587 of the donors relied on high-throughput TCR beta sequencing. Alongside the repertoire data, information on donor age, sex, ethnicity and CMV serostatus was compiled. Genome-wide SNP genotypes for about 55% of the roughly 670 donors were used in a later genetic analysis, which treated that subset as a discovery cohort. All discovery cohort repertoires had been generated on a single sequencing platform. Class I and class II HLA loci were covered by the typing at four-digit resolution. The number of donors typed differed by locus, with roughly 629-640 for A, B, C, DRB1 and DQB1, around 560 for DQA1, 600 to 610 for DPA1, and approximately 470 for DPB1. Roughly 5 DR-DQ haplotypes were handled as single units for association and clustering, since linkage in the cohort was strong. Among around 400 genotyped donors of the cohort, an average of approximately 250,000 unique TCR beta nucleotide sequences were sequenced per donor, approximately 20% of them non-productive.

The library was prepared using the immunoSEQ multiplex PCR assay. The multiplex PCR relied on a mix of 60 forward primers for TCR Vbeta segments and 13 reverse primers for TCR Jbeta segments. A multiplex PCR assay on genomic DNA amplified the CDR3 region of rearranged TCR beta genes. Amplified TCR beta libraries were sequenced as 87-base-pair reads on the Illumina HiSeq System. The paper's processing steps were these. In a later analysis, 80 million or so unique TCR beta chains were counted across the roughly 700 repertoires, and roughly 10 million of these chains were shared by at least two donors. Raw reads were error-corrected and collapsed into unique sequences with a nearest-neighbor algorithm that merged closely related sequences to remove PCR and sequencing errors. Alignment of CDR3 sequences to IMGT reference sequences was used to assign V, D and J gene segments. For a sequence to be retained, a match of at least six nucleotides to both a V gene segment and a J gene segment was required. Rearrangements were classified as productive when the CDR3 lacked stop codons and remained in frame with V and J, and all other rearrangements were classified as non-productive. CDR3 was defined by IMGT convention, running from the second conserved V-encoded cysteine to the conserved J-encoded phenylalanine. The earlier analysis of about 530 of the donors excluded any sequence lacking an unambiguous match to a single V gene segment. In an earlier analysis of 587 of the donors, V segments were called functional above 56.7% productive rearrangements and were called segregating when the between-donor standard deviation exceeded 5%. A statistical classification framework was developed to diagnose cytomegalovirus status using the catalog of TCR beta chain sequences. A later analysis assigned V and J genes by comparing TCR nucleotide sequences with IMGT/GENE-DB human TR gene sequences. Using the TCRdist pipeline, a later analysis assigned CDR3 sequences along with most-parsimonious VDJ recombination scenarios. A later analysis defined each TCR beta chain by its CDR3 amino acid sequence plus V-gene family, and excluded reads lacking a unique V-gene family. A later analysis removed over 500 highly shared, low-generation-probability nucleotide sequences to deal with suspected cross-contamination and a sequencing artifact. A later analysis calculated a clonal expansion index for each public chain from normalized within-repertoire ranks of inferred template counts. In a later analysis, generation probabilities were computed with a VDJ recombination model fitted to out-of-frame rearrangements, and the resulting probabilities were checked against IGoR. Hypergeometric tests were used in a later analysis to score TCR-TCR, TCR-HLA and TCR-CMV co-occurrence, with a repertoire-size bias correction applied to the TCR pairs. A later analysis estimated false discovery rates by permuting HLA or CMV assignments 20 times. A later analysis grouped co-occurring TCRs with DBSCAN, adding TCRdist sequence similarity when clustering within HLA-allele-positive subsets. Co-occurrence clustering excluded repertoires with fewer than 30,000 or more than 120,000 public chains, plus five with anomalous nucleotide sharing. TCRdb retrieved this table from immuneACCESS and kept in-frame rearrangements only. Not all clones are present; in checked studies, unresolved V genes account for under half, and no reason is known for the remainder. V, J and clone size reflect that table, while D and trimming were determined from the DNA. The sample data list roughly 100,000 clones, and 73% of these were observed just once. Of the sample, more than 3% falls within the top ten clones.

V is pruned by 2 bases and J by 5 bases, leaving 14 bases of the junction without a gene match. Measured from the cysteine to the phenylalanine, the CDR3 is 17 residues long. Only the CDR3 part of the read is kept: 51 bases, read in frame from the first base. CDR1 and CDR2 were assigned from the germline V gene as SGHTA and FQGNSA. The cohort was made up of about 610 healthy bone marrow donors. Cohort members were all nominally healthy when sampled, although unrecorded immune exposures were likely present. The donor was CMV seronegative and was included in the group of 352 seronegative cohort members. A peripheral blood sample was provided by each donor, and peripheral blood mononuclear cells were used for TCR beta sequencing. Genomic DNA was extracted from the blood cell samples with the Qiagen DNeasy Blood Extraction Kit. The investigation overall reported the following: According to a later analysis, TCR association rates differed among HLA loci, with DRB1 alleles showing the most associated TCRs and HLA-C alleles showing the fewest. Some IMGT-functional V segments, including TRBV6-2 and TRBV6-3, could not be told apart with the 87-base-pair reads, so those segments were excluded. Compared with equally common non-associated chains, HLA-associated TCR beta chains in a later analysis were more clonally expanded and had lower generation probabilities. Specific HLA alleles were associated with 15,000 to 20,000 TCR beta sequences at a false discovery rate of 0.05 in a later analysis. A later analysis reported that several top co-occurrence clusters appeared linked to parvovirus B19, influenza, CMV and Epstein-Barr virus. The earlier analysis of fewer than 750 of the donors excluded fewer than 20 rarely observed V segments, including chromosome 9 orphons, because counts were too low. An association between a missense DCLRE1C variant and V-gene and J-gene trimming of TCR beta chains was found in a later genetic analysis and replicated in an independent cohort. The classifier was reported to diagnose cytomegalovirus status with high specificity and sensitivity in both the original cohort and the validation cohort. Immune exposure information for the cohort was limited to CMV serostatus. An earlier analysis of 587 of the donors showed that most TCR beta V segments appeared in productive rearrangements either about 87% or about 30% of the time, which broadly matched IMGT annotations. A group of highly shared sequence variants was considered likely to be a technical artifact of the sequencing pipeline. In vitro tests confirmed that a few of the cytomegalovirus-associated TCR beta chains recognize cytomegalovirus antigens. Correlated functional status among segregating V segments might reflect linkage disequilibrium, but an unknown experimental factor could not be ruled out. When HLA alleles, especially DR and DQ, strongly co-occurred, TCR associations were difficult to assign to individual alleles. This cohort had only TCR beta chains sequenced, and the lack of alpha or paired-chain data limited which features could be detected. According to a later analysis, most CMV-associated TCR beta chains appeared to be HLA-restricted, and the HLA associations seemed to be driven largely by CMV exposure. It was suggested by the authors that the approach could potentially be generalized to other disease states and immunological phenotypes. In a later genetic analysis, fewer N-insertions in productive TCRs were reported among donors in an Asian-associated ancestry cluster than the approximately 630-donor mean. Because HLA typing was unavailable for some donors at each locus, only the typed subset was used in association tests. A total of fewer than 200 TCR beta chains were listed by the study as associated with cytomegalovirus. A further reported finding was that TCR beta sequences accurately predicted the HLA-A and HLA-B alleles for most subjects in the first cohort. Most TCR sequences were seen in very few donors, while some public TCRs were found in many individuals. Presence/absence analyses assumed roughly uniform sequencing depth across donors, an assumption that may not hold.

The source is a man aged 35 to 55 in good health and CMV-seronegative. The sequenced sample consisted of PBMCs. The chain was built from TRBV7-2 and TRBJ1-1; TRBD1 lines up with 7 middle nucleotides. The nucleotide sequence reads TGTGCCAGCAGCTTATACCACAGACAGGGTATGAGGACTGAAGCTTTCTTT. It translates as CASSLYHRQGMRTEAFF.